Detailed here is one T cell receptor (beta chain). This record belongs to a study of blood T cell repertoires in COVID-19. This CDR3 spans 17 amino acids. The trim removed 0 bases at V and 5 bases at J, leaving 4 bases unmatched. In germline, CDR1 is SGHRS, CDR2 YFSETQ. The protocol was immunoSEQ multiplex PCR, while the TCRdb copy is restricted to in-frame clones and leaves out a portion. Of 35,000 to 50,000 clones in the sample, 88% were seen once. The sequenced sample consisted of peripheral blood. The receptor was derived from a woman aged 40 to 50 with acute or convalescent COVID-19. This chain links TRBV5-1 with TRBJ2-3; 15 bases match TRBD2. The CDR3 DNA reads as TGCGCCAGCAGCTTGGGGACTAGCGGGGGGGCGATAGATACGCAGTATTTT. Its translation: CASSLGTSGGAIDTQYF.